This TCR beta chain originates from a study of CD8 T cells in Susac syndrome. The authors reverse transcribed roughly 0.5 to 1 ug RNA with random hexamers. Amplification of TCR beta CDR3 across 54 Vbeta and 13 Jbeta was performed with immunoSEQ multiplex PCR. TCRdb re-called the immunoSEQ multiplex PCR reads through MiXCR, storing one row per CDR3 protein. The profile shows about 280,000 distinct CDR3 sequences, about 88% of them singletons. V shed 10 bases and J shed 5 bases, with 18 bases lying between them. The germline gives CDR1 MNHEY, CDR2 SMNVEV (reference sequence). The CDR3 spans 14 residues. In its sample, this clonotype was seen once.

The sequenced sample consisted of CD8+ T cells from PBMCs. V gene TRBV27 combines with J gene TRBJ1-5, with D tentatively TRBD1 (5 bases). The clonotype was recovered from a human donor with multiple sclerosis. The CDR3 region has the DNA TGTGCCACCAAGGGTGGGACGGGCTATCAGCCCCAGCATTTT. It yields the protein CATKGGTGYQPQHF.